The 30 T cell receptor beta chains below were found in one sample sequenced in a study of blood T cell repertoires in COVID-19 (dated by TCRdb to 2018 to 2020). The library was made by the immunoSEQ multiplex PCR assay. TCRdb took this table from immuneACCESS and kept in-frame rearrangements with V and J called. Such tables lack part of the clones; where checked against another copy, unresolved V genes explain under half of the gap, and the rest is unexplained. The sample table holds under 350,000 clones, of which roughly nine tenths were seen once. Approximately 2% of the sample belongs to the ten largest clones. Source material: peripheral blood. These TCRs come from a man aged 50 to 59 with acute or convalescent COVID-19.

The V and J genes are TRBV4-1 and TRBJ2-7, with D perhaps TRBD2 (6 bases). Germline-derived CDR1 and CDR2 are MGHRA and YSYEKL. The CDR3 loop spans 17 amino acids. V was trimmed by 2 bases and J by 4 bases, leaving 21 bases between them. The CDR3 protein is CASSQNPRVGGGYEQYF. The CDR3 DNA follows: TGCGCCAGCAGCCAAAACCCACGCGTCGGGGGAGGTTACGAGCAGTACTTC.

The chain uses TRBV7-9 and TRBJ1-2; no firm D call. Germline values: CDR1 SEHNR, CDR2 FQNEAQ (reference sequence). The CDR3 length is 13 residues. V shed 8 bases and J shed 8 bases, with 18 bases lying between them. The chain's CDR3 is CASGEQTSGGYTF. In DNA, the CDR3 is TGTGCCAGCGGGGAACAGACCTCGGGAGGCTACACCTTC.

The V and J genes are TRBV10-1 and TRBJ1-1, with TRBD1 as a possible D gene (5 bases). The germline V gene has CDR1 WNHNN and CDR2 SYGVQD (reference sequence). V was clipped by 3 bases and J by 5 bases, with 10 bases between them. The CDR3 is made up of 13 amino acids. The CDR3 coding sequence is TGCGCCAGCAGTGAAAGGGGAGGGACTGAAGCTTTCTTT. This gives the protein CASSERGGTEAFF.

J is TRBJ2-5 and V is TRBV5-4; no firm D call. The germline V gene encodes CDR1 SGHNT and CDR2 YYREEE (reference sequence). This CDR3 has 16 amino acids. Trimming removed 4 bases at V and 5 bases at J, with 21 bases between. The CDR3 reads CASSPTLGGGFETQYF. The CDR3, as DNA: TGTGCCAGCAGCCCCACCCTAGGTGGTGGCTTCGAGACCCAGTACTTC.

V is TRBV6-4 and J is TRBJ2-7; D is uncertain. The CDR3 sequence is 10 residues long. Germline loops: CDR1 MRHNA, CDR2 SNTAGT. V shed 7 bases and J shed 5 bases, with 6 bases lying between them. CDR3 loop: CASIVDEQYF. DNA for the CDR3: TGTGCCAGCATAGTAGACGAGCAGTACTTC.

This chain links TRBV27 with TRBJ2-5, with 9 bases that match TRBD1. J gave up 5 bases and V 0 bases, and 16 bases lay outside the gene matches. Germline assignment: CDR1 MNHEY and CDR2 SMNVEV (reference sequence). The CDR3 totals 19 residues. The DNA for the CDR3 is TGTGCCAGCAGTTTATCTGGTTTTGAGGACAGGGGAAGCGGGGAGACCCAGTACTTC. This translates into CASSLSGFEDRGSGETQYF.

A note on this clone: One end of the junction is discordant with germline, which a read error may explain. The rearrangement links TRBV3-1 (or the pseudogene TRBV3-2) to TRBJ1-2; 8 bases match TRBD1. The CDR3 runs to 14 residues. From germline, CDR1 is LGHDT and CDR2 YNNKEL (reference sequence). The CDR3 protein is CASSQEGTGRGNAF. The CDR3 DNA follows: TGTGCCAGCAGCCAAGAGGGGACAGGCCGGGGAAATGCCTTC.

The chain links TRBV5-4 to TRBJ2-3; weak D call: TRBD1 (6 bases). CDR1 and CDR2 from the germline V gene are SGHNT and YYREEE (reference sequence). This CDR3 spans 16 amino acids. The ends were cut back, 0 bases at V and 5 bases at J, with 16 bases in the middle. DNA of the CDR3: TGTGCCAGCAGCTTGGGCGGCAGGGGCTCTGGAGATACGCAGTATTTT. This translates into CASSLGGRGSGDTQYF. The full variable domain, completed using reference TRBV5-4 and TRBJ2-3, is ETGVTQSPTHLIKTRGQQVTLRCSSQSGHNTVSWYQQALGQGPQFIFQYYREEENGRGNFPPRFSGLQFPNYSSELNVNALELDDSALYLCASSLGGRGSGDTQYFGPGTRLTVL.

The chain carries TRBV7-9 and TRBJ1-1; D gene uncertain. The germline V gene has CDR1 SEHNR and CDR2 FQNEAQ (reference sequence). The CDR3 runs 13 residues. Trimming stripped 1 base from V and 2 bases from J, with 5 bases between. The CDR3 loop reads CASSLDSNTEAFF. The CDR3 nucleotides are TGTGCCAGCAGCTTAGACAGCAACACTGAAGCTTTCTTT.

This CDR3 reads CASSLGGRGRAYEQYF. In DNA, the CDR3 is TGTGCCAGCAGCTTGGGTGGGCGGGGGCGAGCCTACGAGCAGTACTTC. The chain employs TRBV5-4 and TRBJ2-7; possibly TRBD2 for D (7 bases). This CDR3 spans 16 amino acids. Germline CDR1 is SGHNT and CDR2 is YYREEE (reference sequence). Trimming removed 0 bases at V and 2 bases at J, with 15 bases between.

This clone has just one count. The J gene is TRBJ1-6, the V gene TRBV5-1; 9 positions agree with TRBD1. This CDR3 spans 17 amino acids. J was trimmed by 10 bases and V by 4 bases; bases with no gene match: 15. Looked up from germline, CDR1 is SGHRS and CDR2 is YFSETQ. The CDR3 loop reads CASSLGGGTGIYSPLHF. For the CDR3, the DNA is TGCGCCAGCAGCCTAGGCGGGGGGACAGGGATTTACTCACCCCTCCACTTT.

As concerns this clone: The same CDR3 is also encoded by other DNA sequences in this sample. V gene TRBV7-9 combines with J gene TRBJ1-6; D perhaps matches TRBD1 (6 bases). The CDR3 contains 15 residues. V was pared by 3 bases and J by 7 bases, with 13 bases between. Germline CDR1 reads SEHNR; CDR2 reads FQNEAQ (reference sequence). The CDR3 sequence: CASSLGQGTNSPLHF. The CDR3 nucleotides are TGTGCCAGCAGCTTGGGGCAGGGGACGAATTCACCCCTCCACTTT.

This rearrangement joins TRBV7-3 to TRBJ2-5; D is perhaps TRBD1 (6 bases). The CDR3 sequence is 15 residues long. Deletions cut 1 base from V and 5 bases from J, with 14 bases between. CDR1 is SGHTA and CDR2 is FQGTGA in the germline V gene. Here the CDR3 reads CASSLRVAGVETQYF. Here the CDR3 DNA reads TGTGCCAGCAGCTTAAGAGTCGCAGGGGTGGAGACCCAGTACTTC.

Here the CDR3 reads CASSRQGSSGYTF. DNA of the CDR3: TGTGCCAGCAGCCGGCAGGGGAGTAGCGGCTACACCTTC. The chain employs TRBV12-3 or TRBV12-4 and TRBJ1-2; D is possibly TRBD1 (6 bases). The V end was cut by 6 bases, the J end by 8 bases, with 16 bases between. This CDR3 contains 13 residues.

In DNA, the CDR3 is TGTGCCAGCAGCTTAGGAGGAGGACCCCTCCACTTT. The encoded protein is CASSLGGGPLHF. V is TRBV7-2 and J is TRBJ1-6; no definite D call. Trimming stripped 1 base from V and 12 bases from J, with 7 bases between. Germline CDR1 SGHTA, CDR2 FQGNSA. The CDR3 covers 12 residues. Based on the CDR3 plus reference TRBV7-2 and TRBJ1-6, the full variable domain is GAGVSQSPSNKVTEKGKDVELRCDPISGHTALYWYRQSLGQGLEFLIYFQGNSAPDKSGLPSDRFSAERTGGSVSTLTIQRTQQEDSAVYLCASSLGGGPLHFGNGTRLTVT.

V usage is TRBV5-5 and J usage is TRBJ1-6; unclear D gene. The CDR3 loop spans 14 amino acids. Trimming shortened V by 2 bases and J by 2 bases, and 5 bases separated the two germline ends. Germline lookup yields CDR1 SGHKS and CDR2 YYEKEE (reference sequence). CDR3 region: CASSLSAYNSPLHF. Written as DNA, the CDR3 is TGTGCCAGCAGCTTATCAGCCTATAATTCACCCCTCCACTTT.

This chain links TRBV12-2 with TRBJ2-1; the table's D call, TRBD2, has no DNA check behind it. TRBV12-2 corresponds to a pseudogene. The CDR3 spans 17 residues. CDR3 coding DNA: TGTGCAAGTCGCTTACCCGGGGTAAGACTATTCGACAATGAGCAGTTCTTC. It is translated as CASRLPGVRLFDNEQFF.

J is TRBJ1-4 and V is TRBV29-1, with D unclear. The V gene lost 5 bases and the J gene lost 5 bases, with 12 bases spanning the gap. Germline assignment: CDR1 SQVTM and CDR2 ANQGSEA. The CDR3 is 13 amino acids. The CDR3 DNA reads TGCAGCGTTTCGCTCGGGGTGAATGAAAAACTGTTTTTT. It codes for CSVSLGVNEKLFF. Drawing the rest from reference TRBV29-1 and TRBJ1-4, the complete variable domain is SAVISQKPSRDICQRGTSLTIQCQVDSQVTMMFWYRQQPGQSLTLIATANQGSEATYESGFVIDKFPISRPNLTFSTLTVSNMSPEDSSIYLCSVSLGVNEKLFFGSGTQLSVL.

The chain carries TRBV5-1 and TRBJ2-2, with a tentative D call TRBD1 (6 bases). The V gene lost 3 bases and the J gene lost 5 bases, with 17 bases spanning the gap. This CDR3 is 16 amino acids long. Looked up from germline, CDR1 is SGHRS and CDR2 is YFSETQ. The CDR3 nucleotides are TGCGCCAGCAGCTGGGGTGCAGGGGACGTAACCGGGGAGCTGTTTTTT. This encodes CASSWGAGDVTGELFF. The whole variable domain, remainder taken from reference TRBV5-1 and TRBJ2-2, is KAGVTQTPRYLIKTRGQQVTLSCSPISGHRSVSWYQQTPGQGLQFLFEYFSETQRNKGNFPGRFSGRQFSNSRSEMNVSTLELGDSALYLCASSWGAGDVTGELFFGEGSRLTVL.

This chain connects TRBV7-8 to TRBJ1-6; 7 bases line up with TRBD1. Germline V lookup: CDR1 SGHVS, CDR2 FQNEAQ. Germline trimming cut 1 base from V and 8 bases from J; bases unmatched to any gene: 14. The CDR3 has 18 residues. The CDR3 reads CASSLGQGGQTVDSPLHF. The CDR3 coding sequence is TGTGCCAGCAGCTTAGGCCAAGGGGGACAGACAGTGGATTCACCCCTCCACTTT.

This chain joins TRBV3-1 (or the pseudogene TRBV3-2) and TRBJ1-5; 7 nucleotides align to TRBD1. Germline values: CDR1 LGHDT, CDR2 YNNKEL (reference sequence). The CDR3 sequence is 14 residues long. Trimming took 5 bases from V and 5 from J; bases not matched to a gene: 6. CDR3 nucleotide sequence: TGTGCCAGCAGCTCCGACAGGGAAGATCAGCCCCAGCATTTT. Amino acid sequence: CASSSDREDQPQHF.

The rearrangement links TRBV6-2 or TRBV6-3 to TRBJ1-1; 7 bases are shared with TRBD1. CDR1 and CDR2 from the germline V gene are MNHEY and SVGEGT. V dropped 2 bases and J dropped 5; count of bases not matched to a gene: 2. The CDR3 has 13 residues. Written as DNA, the CDR3 is TGTGCCAGCAGTTACGACAGGGCGACTGAAGCTTTCTTT. Encoded protein: CASSYDRATEAFF.

This clone was seen a few times. The J gene is TRBJ2-1, the V gene TRBV5-1; tentatively, D is TRBD2 (6 bases). V lost 5 bases and J lost 9, with 15 bases in between. CDR1 is SGHRS, CDR2 YFSETQ, per germline. This CDR3 is 13 amino acids long. The CDR3 sequence: CASRRDLTGEQFF. CDR3 sequence (DNA): TGCGCCAGCAGGCGGGACTTGACGGGTGAGCAGTTCTTC.

The J gene is TRBJ2-3, the V gene TRBV10-1, with D possibly matching TRBD1 (6 bases). CDR1 is WNHNN and CDR2 is SYGVQD in the germline V gene (reference sequence). Trimming took off 5 bases at V and 0 bases at J, with 15 bases between the two ends. The CDR3 runs to 16 residues. The CDR3 is CASSQWTAASTDTQYF. DNA of the CDR3: TGCGCCAGCAGTCAATGGACAGCGGCTAGCACAGATACGCAGTATTTT.

This clone was seen once. Distinct nucleotide sequences in the sample also encode this CDR3. CDR3: CASSLLAGEETQYF. The DNA for the CDR3 is TGCGCCAGCAGCTTGCTAGCGGGGGAAGAGACCCAGTACTTC. The V gene is TRBV5-1, the J gene TRBJ2-5, with 10 bases lining up with TRBD2. Germline CDR1 and CDR2: SGHRS and YFSETQ. The CDR3 loop spans 14 amino acids. V dropped 1 base and J dropped 3; count of bases not matched to a gene: 0.

The CDR3 spells CASSPGDRGETQYF. The CDR3 region has the DNA TGTGCCAGTAGTCCCGGGGACAGGGGTGAGACCCAGTACTTC. This chain uses TRBV19 with TRBJ2-5; 10 nucleotides align to TRBD1. V shed 5 bases and J 5 bases; nucleotides not matched to a gene: 5. The V gene's germline CDR1 is LNHDA and CDR2 SQIVND (reference sequence). The CDR3 is 14 amino acids.

V usage is TRBV2 and J usage is TRBJ1-5; weak D call: TRBD1 (6 bases). Germline CDR1 is SNHLY and CDR2 is FYNNEI. The V gene lost 7 bases and the J gene lost 4 bases, with 14 bases spanning the gap. The CDR3 spans 14 residues. CDR3 protein: CASTQQGGNQPQHF. The CDR3 nucleotides read TGTGCCAGCACCCAACAGGGTGGGAATCAGCCCCAGCATTTT.

The chain is built from TRBV11-2 and TRBJ2-4; D is unresolved. The CDR3 is 13 residues long. Germline V CDR1 and CDR2: SGHAT, FQNNGV. Trimming removed 4 bases at V and 2 bases at J, with 6 bases between. CDR3 region: CASSSVTKNIQYF. CDR3 DNA sequence: TGTGCCAGCAGCTCGGTGACCAAAAACATTCAGTACTTC.

V and J are TRBV6-5 and TRBJ2-7; the D gene is possibly TRBD2 (6 bases). Germline assignment: CDR1 MNHEY and CDR2 SVGAGI. V gave up 8 bases and J gave up 2 bases, with 13 bases separating them. This CDR3 is built from 13 residues. The CDR3: CASWGDGAYEQYF. DNA of the CDR3: TGTGCCAGCTGGGGGGACGGGGCCTACGAGCAGTACTTC.

The chain recombines TRBV7-2 with TRBJ2-1, with 12 bases that match TRBD2. Germline values: CDR1 SGHTA, CDR2 FQGNSA. The J segment lost 4 bases and the V segment lost 5 bases, leaving 12 bases of the junction unmatched. The CDR3 sequence is 18 residues long. The CDR3 here is CASSPWGLAGGRYNEQFF. CDR3 DNA sequence: TGTGCCAGCAGCCCCTGGGGCCTAGCGGGGGGGAGATACAATGAGCAGTTCTTC.